The source of this T cell receptor (beta chain) is a study of brain T cells in children with intractable seizures (dated by TCRdb to the early 2020s). Study-level background: As a first screen for immune gene transcripts, resected brain tissue from approximately 54 pediatric epilepsy surgery cases was run on a NanoString immunology panel. Among the 12 selected surgery cases, eight also had pre-surgery blood sequenced, leaving four with brain tissue only.

Trimmed from V: 3 bases; trimmed from J: 7 bases; junction bases lacking a gene match: 8. The germline V gene gives CDR1 as ENHRY and CDR2 as SYGVKD. Spanning cysteine to phenylalanine, the CDR3 consists of 14 amino acids. Of the read, only the CDR3 DNA is kept; its 42 bases are in frame from base 1. TCR beta chain sequences were generated from genomic DNA using the immunoSEQ assay. The study's processing was this. Any CDR3 sequence that did not begin with the conserved framework cysteine at position 104 was removed by hand. To get clonality, the normalized Shannon's Diversity Index was subtracted from one, giving values from 0 (maximal diversity) to 1 (oligoclonal). Differences in the frequency of the same CDR3 between samples, such as brain versus blood, were assessed with chi-squared comparison-of-proportions tests. Public clonotypes were identified by searching immuneACCESS, and similarity to known antiviral clonotypes was assessed with the VDJdb browser. The clones in this table, taken by TCRdb from immuneACCESS, are in-frame only. Not every clone is retained; where verified, under half of the shortfall comes from an unresolved V gene, and the cause of the rest is unknown. D and trimming come from the DNA, and the V and J calls and clone size come from that table. For this sample the table gives roughly 120,000 clones, of which under 95% were detected only once. The leading ten clones occupy approximately 3.9% of the sample.

In the case of this clone: This clone's antigen is unknown. No base-level quality is on record; no much larger clone is a single base apart.

The time point label of this sample denotes: resected brain tissue, or blood drawn just prior to surgery. The surgery cases with the highest brain T cell transcript signatures were chosen for TCR beta chain sequencing of brain tissue, and also of blood when blood was available. Before surgery, patients had received at least one anti-epileptic drug. TCR-sequenced patients were children with drug-resistant epilepsy due to tuberous sclerosis complex, focal cortical dysplasia, Rasmussen encephalitis or hemimegalencephaly. Blood was drawn right before the epilepsy surgery. The Monarch genomic DNA purification kit was used to extract bulk genomic DNA from unsorted brain tissue and from whole blood. Broader findings and caveats from the paper: Viral specificity was inferred solely from CDR3 sequence similarity, and the HCMV serostatus of the patients was not known. Because pre- and post-surgery blood were sequenced to different depths, clones absent from the pre-surgery sample may reflect undersampling.

The chain links TRBV10-3 with TRBJ2-7, and TRBD2 aligns with 8 junction nucleotides. The material sequenced was peripheral blood, taken at surgery. This clonotype originated in a boy under three years old with hemimegalencephaly and intractable seizures. CDR3 protein: CAISEYGRAEEQYF. The DNA reads TGTGCCATCAGTGAATACGGGAGGGCGGAAGAGCAGTACTTC.